The rows below give T cell receptor beta chains drawn from one sample of a study of response to subunit inactivated influenza vaccine. MiXCR was run by TCRdb on the RT-PCR reads, yielding one entry per CDR3 protein. The sample holds some 200,000 distinct CDR3 sequences, approximately 12% seen once. This sample also belongs to another study, concerning T cells expressing NK-cell markers.

The sample was CD8+ T cells sorted from PBMCs, taken 11 to 12 days after vaccination. These receptors were taken from a man aged 45 to 65 who received an inactivated influenza vaccine. CDR3s include the opening cysteine and the closing phenylalanine or tryptophan. The D gene is left open where the match is weak. The size entry is marked missing in some rows and otherwise reads once, few, many or a size class.

V: TRBV12-3/TRBV12-4; J: TRBJ2-1; size: many; D: TRBD2; CDR3: CASSLEGLGGGNEQFF; DNA: TGTGCCAGCAGTTTAGAGGGACTAGGGGGAGGGAATGAGCAGTTCTTC
V: TRBV4-1; J: TRBJ2-7; size: few; D: .; CDR3: CASSPAGNYEQYF; DNA: TGCGCCAGCAGCCCCGCAGGGAACTACGAGCAGTACTTC
V: TRBV20-1; J: TRBJ2-1; size: few; D: TRBD2; CDR3: CSAERTGYNPGLAGNEQFF; DNA: TGCAGTGCTGAGCGGACAGGGTATAATCCGGGACTAGCGGGCAATGAGCAGTTCTTC
V: TRBV5-5; J: TRBJ2-7; size: .; D: TRBD1; CDR3: CASSLRGQGGHEQYF; DNA: TGTGCCAGCAGCTTAAGAGGACAGGGTGGCCACGAGCAGTACTTC
V: TRBV2; J: TRBJ2-2; size: few; D: .; CDR3: CASSGVSWELFF; DNA: TGTGCCAGCTCCGGCGTTTCCTGGGAGCTGTTTTTT
V: TRBV19; J: TRBJ2-7; size: .; D: .; CDR3: CASSMKNEQYF; DNA: TGTGCCAGTAGTATGAAAAACGAGCAGTACTTC
V: TRBV5-1; J: TRBJ2-7; size: few; D: TRBD1; CDR3: CASSSGTGGEQYF; DNA: TGCGCCAGCAGCTCGGGGACAGGTGGTGAGCAGTACTTC
V: TRBV27; J: TRBJ2-1; size: many; D: .; CDR3: CASSFGVSEGDNEQFF; DNA: TGTGCCAGCAGTTTTGGTGTGTCCGAGGGGGACAATGAGCAGTTCTTC
V: TRBV7-9; J: TRBJ2-7; size: few; D: TRBD2; CDR3: CASSPPTSGGAYEQYF; DNA: TGTGCCAGCAGCCCTCCGACTAGCGGGGGGGCCTACGAGCAGTACTTC
V: TRBV4-1; J: TRBJ2-1; size: .; D: TRBD1; CDR3: CAGRTGTGLSSYNEQFF; DNA: TGCGCCGGCAGAACCGGGACAGGCCTAAGCTCCTACAATGAGCAGTTCTTC
V: TRBV11-1; J: TRBJ1-1; size: .; D: TRBD1; CDR3: CASTPGTDFPLSQTPEAFF; DNA: TGTGCCAGCACCCCCGGGACAGACTTCCCCCTATCACAAACCCCTGAAGCTTTCTTT
V: TRBV28; J: TRBJ2-4; size: few; D: .; CDR3: CASRTGWARWAKNIQYF; DNA: TGTGCCAGCAGGACAGGATGGGCGCGGTGGGCCAAAAACATTCAGTACTTC
V: TRBV2; J: TRBJ1-1; size: .; D: .; CDR3: CASSGLLNTEAFF; DNA: TGTGCCAGCAGTGGACTTTTGAACACTGAAGCTTTCTTT
V: TRBV4-1; J: TRBJ1-1; size: few; D: .; CDR3: CASSQDTRDTEAFF; DNA: TGCGCCAGCAGCCAAGATACCCGGGACACTGAAGCTTTCTTT
V: TRBV3-1; J: TRBJ1-6; size: .; D: .; CDR3: CASSQDVGIYNSPLHF; DNA: TGTGCCAGCAGCCAAGATGTGGGGATCTATAATTCACCCCTCCACTTT
V: TRBV12-3/TRBV12-4; J: TRBJ1-5; size: many; D: .; CDR3: CASSFLGGNQPQHF; DNA: TGTGCCAGCAGTTTTCTGGGTGGCAATCAGCCCCAGCATTTT
V: TRBV4-1; J: TRBJ2-7; size: .; D: .; CDR3: CASGIQATDPYEQYF; DNA: TGCGCCAGCGGAATTCAGGCTACGGACCCCTACGAGCAGTACTTC
V: TRBV20-1; J: TRBJ2-7; size: many; D: .; CDR3: CSARDGRTDYEQYF; DNA: TGCAGTGCTAGAGATGGGCGGACGGATTACGAGCAGTACTTC
V: TRBV12-3/TRBV12-4; J: TRBJ2-4; size: few; D: TRBD1; CDR3: CASSPDRGPAKNIQYF; DNA: TGTGCCAGCAGTCCGGACAGGGGGCCGGCCAAAAACATTCAGTACTTC
V: TRBV20-1; J: TRBJ1-2; size: few; D: .; CDR3: CSARSGRSYGYTF; DNA: TGCAGTGCTAGGTCAGGGCGTTCCTATGGCTACACCTTC
V: TRBV4-1; J: TRBJ2-4; size: .; D: .; CDR3: CASSQDEGMVAKNIQYF; DNA: TGCGCCAGCAGCCAAGATGAGGGAATGGTAGCCAAAAACATTCAGTACTTC
V: TRBV7-2; J: TRBJ2-5; size: few; D: TRBD1; CDR3: CASSLLWTGPQETQYF; DNA: TGTGCCAGCAGCTTACTTTGGACAGGGCCCCAAGAGACCCAGTACTTC
V: TRBV5-1; J: TRBJ1-1; size: .; D: .; CDR3: CASSLATDGSTEAFF; DNA: TGCGCCAGCAGCTTGGCGACAGACGGTAGCACTGAAGCTTTCTTT
V: TRBV28; J: TRBJ1-5; size: many; D: .; CDR3: CASSRQGYSNQPQHF; DNA: TGTGCCAGCAGTCGACAAGGGTATAGCAATCAGCCCCAGCATTTT
V: TRBV29-1; J: TRBJ2-1; size: many; D: .; CDR3: CSVFSGSYNEQFF; DNA: TGCAGCGTCTTTAGCGGCTCCTACAATGAGCAGTTCTTC
V: TRBV12-3/TRBV12-4; J: TRBJ1-1; size: .; D: .; CDR3: CASSFLGMNTEAFF; DNA: TGTGCCAGCAGTTTTTTAGGGATGAACACTGAAGCTTTCTTT
V: TRBV4-3; J: TRBJ1-5; size: few; D: .; CDR3: CASSQDPNRDNQPQHF; DNA: TGCGCCAGCAGCCAAGACCCAAACCGGGACAATCAGCCCCAGCATTTT
V: TRBV7-9; J: TRBJ2-1; size: .; D: .; CDR3: CASSPTIPRGSYNEQFF; DNA: TGTGCCAGCAGCCCTACCATCCCAAGGGGGTCCTACAATGAGCAGTTCTTC
V: TRBV11-2; J: TRBJ2-3; size: .; D: .; CDR3: CASPQGEGDTQYF; DNA: TGTGCGAGCCCCCAGGGCGAAGGAGATACGCAGTATTTT
V: TRBV12-3/TRBV12-4; J: TRBJ2-7; size: few; D: TRBD2; CDR3: CASSPRGGWGEQYF; DNA: TGTGCCAGCAGTCCACGGGGGGGTTGGGGCGAGCAGTACTTC
V: TRBV29-1; J: TRBJ2-2; size: few; D: TRBD1; CDR3: CSVEETGETGELFF; DNA: TGCAGCGTTGAAGAGACAGGGGAAACCGGGGAGCTGTTTTTT
V: TRBV7-2; J: TRBJ1-4; size: few; D: .; CDR3: CASSIDGAATNEKLFF; DNA: TGTGCCAGCAGCATAGACGGCGCAGCAACTAATGAAAAACTGTTTTTT
V: TRBV20-1; J: TRBJ2-2; size: few; D: .; CDR3: CSAKGRLGGRNTGELFF; DNA: TGCAGTGCTAAGGGCAGGTTGGGGGGGCGAAACACCGGGGAGCTGTTTTTT
V: TRBV10-3; J: TRBJ2-3; size: few; D: .; CDR3: CAISDPVDGRWDTQYF; DNA: TGTGCCATCAGTGATCCCGTCGACGGCCGGTGGGATACGCAGTATTTT
V: TRBV4-3; J: TRBJ2-7; size: few; D: .; CDR3: CASSQDSVQGEQYF; DNA: TGCGCCAGCAGCCAAGATAGTGTCCAGGGCGAGCAGTACTTC
V: TRBV4-3; J: TRBJ2-7; size: .; D: .; CDR3: CASSQTGLSYEQYF; DNA: TGCGCCAGCAGCCAAACAGGCCTATCCTACGAGCAGTACTTC
V: TRBV15; J: TRBJ2-6; size: many; D: TRBD1; CDR3: CATVGTGGPGANVLTF; DNA: TGTGCCACCGTCGGGACAGGGGGACCTGGGGCCAACGTCCTGACTTTC
V: TRBV6-1; J: TRBJ2-3; size: .; D: .; CDR3: CASGKGGDADTQYF; DNA: TGTGCCAGCGGAAAAGGGGGGGATGCAGATACGCAGTATTTT
V: TRBV6-6; J: TRBJ1-6; size: many; D: .; CDR3: CASQGFLNSPLHF; DNA: TGTGCCAGCCAAGGATTTCTTAATTCACCCCTCCACTTT
V: TRBV4-3; J: TRBJ2-7; size: few; D: TRBD1; CDR3: CASSQDRNRGVYEQYF; DNA: TGCGCCAGCAGCCAAGATCGAAACAGGGGGGTCTACGAGCAGTACTTC
V: TRBV7-2; J: TRBJ2-5; size: .; D: TRBD2; CDR3: CASSPWTSGIQETQYF; DNA: TGTGCCAGCAGCCCTTGGACTAGCGGTATTCAAGAGACCCAGTACTTC
V: TRBV4-3; J: TRBJ1-6; size: many; D: .; CDR3: CASSQDGRGPYNSPLHF; DNA: TGCGCCAGCAGCCAAGACGGACGGGGCCCCTATAATTCACCCCTCCACTTT
V: TRBV9; J: TRBJ1-2; size: .; D: .; CDR3: CASSGERGSLYGYTF; DNA: TGTGCCAGCAGCGGAGAAAGGGGATCCCTCTATGGCTACACCTTC
V: TRBV4-2; J: TRBJ2-1; size: few; D: .; CDR3: CASSRPEWIEQFF; DNA: TGTGCCAGCAGCCGCCCTGAGTGGATTGAGCAGTTCTTC
V: TRBV7-8; J: TRBJ1-2; size: few; D: TRBD1; CDR3: CASSFYRGMVYGYTF; DNA: TGTGCCAGCAGCTTCTACAGGGGGATGGTCTATGGCTACACCTTC
V: TRBV9; J: TRBJ2-1; size: .; D: TRBD2; CDR3: CASSVTSGRALINEQFF; DNA: TGTGCCAGCAGCGTGACTAGCGGGAGGGCCTTAATCAATGAGCAGTTCTTC
V: TRBV6-5; J: TRBJ1-3; size: .; D: .; CDR3: CASSYGRGSGNTIYF; DNA: TGTGCCAGCAGTTATGGCAGGGGCTCTGGAAACACCATATATTTT
V: TRBV20-1; J: TRBJ2-1; size: many; D: TRBD1; CDR3: CSARGQNVYNEQFF; DNA: TGCAGTGCCAGGGGACAGAACGTGTACAATGAGCAGTTCTTC
V: TRBV11-2; J: TRBJ2-5; size: many; D: .; CDR3: CASSLAPGGGETQYF; DNA: TGTGCCAGCAGCTTAGCCCCAGGGGGGGGAGAGACCCAGTACTTC
V: TRBV7-9; J: TRBJ2-7; size: .; D: TRBD1; CDR3: CASSLATGGMTYEQYF; DNA: TGTGCCAGCAGCTTAGCCACAGGGGGCATGACCTACGAGCAGTACTTC
V: TRBV2; J: TRBJ2-5; size: .; D: .; CDR3: CASNPGPGDQYF; DNA: TGTGCCAGCAACCCTGGGCCGGGGGACCAGTACTTC
V: TRBV29-1; J: TRBJ1-2; size: .; D: .; CDR3: CSVEPKIGEGYGYTF; DNA: TGCAGCGTTGAACCAAAAATAGGGGAAGGCTATGGCTACACCTTC
V: TRBV4-3; J: TRBJ2-3; size: .; D: TRBD2; CDR3: CASSQDPAGSTDTQYF; DNA: TGCGCCAGCAGCCAAGACCCAGCGGGGAGCACAGATACGCAGTATTTT
V: TRBV25-1; J: TRBJ2-2; size: .; D: .; CDR3: CASSEYRPSGELFF; DNA: TGTGCCAGCAGTGAATATCGGCCCAGCGGGGAGCTGTTTTTT
V: TRBV4-3; J: TRBJ1-2; size: many; D: TRBD1; CDR3: CASSPQDRGDYGYTF; DNA: TGCGCCAGCAGCCCCCAGGACAGGGGCGACTATGGCTACACCTTC